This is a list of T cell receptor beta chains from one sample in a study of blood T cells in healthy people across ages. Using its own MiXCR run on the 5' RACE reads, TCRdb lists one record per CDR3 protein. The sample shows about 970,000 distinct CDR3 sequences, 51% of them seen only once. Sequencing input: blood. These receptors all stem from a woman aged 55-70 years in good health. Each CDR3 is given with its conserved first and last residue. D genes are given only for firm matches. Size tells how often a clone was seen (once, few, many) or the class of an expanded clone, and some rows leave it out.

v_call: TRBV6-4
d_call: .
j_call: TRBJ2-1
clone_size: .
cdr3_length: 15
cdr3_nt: TGTGCCAGCAGTAAGGGACCAACCTCCTACAATGAGCAGTTCTTC
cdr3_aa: CASSKGPTSYNEQFF

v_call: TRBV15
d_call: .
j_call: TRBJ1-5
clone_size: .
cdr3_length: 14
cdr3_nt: TGTGCCACCAGCACGACATCCAGCAATCAGCCCCAGCATTTT
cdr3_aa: CATSTTSSNQPQHF

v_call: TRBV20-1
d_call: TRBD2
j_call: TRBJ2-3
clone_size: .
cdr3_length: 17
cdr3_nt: TGCAGTGCGGAAGTCCCTAGCGGGAGGCCCTTCGCAGATACGCAGTATTTT
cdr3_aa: CSAEVPSGRPFADTQYF

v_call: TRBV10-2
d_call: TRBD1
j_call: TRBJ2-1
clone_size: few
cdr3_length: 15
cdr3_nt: TGCGCCAGCAGTGAGTGGGGACAGGGGCTAAATGAGCAGTTCTTC
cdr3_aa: CASSEWGQGLNEQFF

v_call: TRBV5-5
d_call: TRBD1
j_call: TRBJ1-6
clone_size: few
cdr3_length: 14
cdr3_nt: TGTGCCAGCAGACAGGGGTACGCGAATTCACCCCTCCACTTT
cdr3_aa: CASRQGYANSPLHF

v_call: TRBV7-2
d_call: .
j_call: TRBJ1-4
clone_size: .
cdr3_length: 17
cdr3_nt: TGTGCCGGCAGCTTAAGATTTGGGGGACTTCTTGGTGAAAAACTGTTTTTT
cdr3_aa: CAGSLRFGGLLGEKLFF

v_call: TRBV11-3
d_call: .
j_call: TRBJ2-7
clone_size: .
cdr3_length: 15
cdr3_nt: TGTGCCAGCAGCTTAAGTGACAGCTCCTACAATGAGCAGTACTTC
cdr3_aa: CASSLSDSSYNEQYF

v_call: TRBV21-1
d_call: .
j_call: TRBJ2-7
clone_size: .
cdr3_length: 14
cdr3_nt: TGTGCCAGCAGCAAAGTCGGTTGGGGGCTTAAGCAGTACTTC
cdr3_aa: CASSKVGWGLKQYF

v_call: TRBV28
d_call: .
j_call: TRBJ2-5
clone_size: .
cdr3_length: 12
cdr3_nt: TGTGCCAGCAGTCCCCCATTGCAGACCCAGTACTTC
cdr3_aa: CASSPPLQTQYF

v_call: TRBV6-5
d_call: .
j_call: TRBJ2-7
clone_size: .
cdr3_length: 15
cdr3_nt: TGTGCCAGCAGTTACTCGAGTCGGGACGGTTACGAGCAGTACTTC
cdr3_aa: CASSYSSRDGYEQYF

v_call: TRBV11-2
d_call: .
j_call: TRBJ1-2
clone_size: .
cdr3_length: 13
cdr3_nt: TGTGCCAGCACCCTGACAAGGCAAGAAGGCTACACCTTC
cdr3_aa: CASTLTRQEGYTF

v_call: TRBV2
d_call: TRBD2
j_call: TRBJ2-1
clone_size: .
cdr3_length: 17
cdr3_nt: TGTGCCAGCAGGGCAAGACTAGCGGGAGCATCCTACAATGAGCAGTTCTTC
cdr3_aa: CASRARLAGASYNEQFF

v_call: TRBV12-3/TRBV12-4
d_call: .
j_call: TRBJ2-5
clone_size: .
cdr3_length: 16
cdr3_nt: TGTGCCAGCAGTTTAGCGAGGAGAGTGGGACAAGAGACCCAGTACTTC
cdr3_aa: CASSLARRVGQETQYF

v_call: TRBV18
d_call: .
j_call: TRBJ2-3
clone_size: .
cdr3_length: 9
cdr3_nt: TGTGCCAGCTCATCATCCCAGTATTTT
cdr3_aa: CASSSSQYF

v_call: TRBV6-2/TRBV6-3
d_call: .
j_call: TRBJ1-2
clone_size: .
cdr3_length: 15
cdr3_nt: TGTGCCAGCAGGCTCAGGCATACCGCCGGCTATGGCTACACCTTC
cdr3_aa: CASRLRHTAGYGYTF

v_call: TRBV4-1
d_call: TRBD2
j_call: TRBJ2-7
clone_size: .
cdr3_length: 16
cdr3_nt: TGCGCCAGCAGCCAAGTTTCGGGAGGACATCTTTACGAGCAGTACTTC
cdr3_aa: CASSQVSGGHLYEQYF

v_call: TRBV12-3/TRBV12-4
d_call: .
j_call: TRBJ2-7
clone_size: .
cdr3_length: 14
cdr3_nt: TGTGCCAGCAGTGTTTTGCAGGGGCACTACGAGCAGTACTTC
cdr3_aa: CASSVLQGHYEQYF

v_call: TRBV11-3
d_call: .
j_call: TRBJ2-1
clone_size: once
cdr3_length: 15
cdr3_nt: TGTGCCAGCAGCTTAGATTCAAGCAGGGGTCATGGGCAGTTCTTC
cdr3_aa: CASSLDSSRGHGQFF